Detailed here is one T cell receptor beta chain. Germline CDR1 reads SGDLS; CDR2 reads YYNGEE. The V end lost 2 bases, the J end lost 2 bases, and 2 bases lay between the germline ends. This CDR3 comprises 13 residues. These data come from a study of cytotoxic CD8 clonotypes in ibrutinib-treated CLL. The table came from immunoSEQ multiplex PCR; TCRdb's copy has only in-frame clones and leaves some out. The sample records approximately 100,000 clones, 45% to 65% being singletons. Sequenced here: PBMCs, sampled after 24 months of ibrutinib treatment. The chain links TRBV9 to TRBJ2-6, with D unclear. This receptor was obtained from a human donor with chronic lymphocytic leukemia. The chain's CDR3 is CASSVPGANVLTF. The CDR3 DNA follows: TGTGCCAGCAGCGTCCCTGGGGCCAACGTCCTGACTTTC.